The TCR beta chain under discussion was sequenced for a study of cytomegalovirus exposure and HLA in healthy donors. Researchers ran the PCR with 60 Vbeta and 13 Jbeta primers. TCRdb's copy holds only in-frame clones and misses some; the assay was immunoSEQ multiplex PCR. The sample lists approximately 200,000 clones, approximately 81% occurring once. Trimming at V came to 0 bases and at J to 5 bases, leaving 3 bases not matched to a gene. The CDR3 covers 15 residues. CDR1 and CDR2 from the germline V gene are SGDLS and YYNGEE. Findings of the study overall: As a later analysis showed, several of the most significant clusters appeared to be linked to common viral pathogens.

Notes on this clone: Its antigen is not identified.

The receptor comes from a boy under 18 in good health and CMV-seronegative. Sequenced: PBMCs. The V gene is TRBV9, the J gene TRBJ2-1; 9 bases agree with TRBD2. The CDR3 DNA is TGTGCCAGCAGCGTAGCGGCTAGCGGGGACAATGAGCAGTTCTTC. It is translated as CASSVAASGDNEQFF. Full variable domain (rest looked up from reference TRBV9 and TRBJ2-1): DSGVTQTPKHLITATGQRVTLRCSPRSGDLSVYWYQQSLDQGLQFLIQYYNGEERAKGNILERFSAQQFPDLHSELNLSSLELGDSALYFCASSVAASGDNEQFFGPGTRLTVL.